This is a list of T cell receptor beta chains from one sample in a study of T cell changes during pregnancy in multiple sclerosis. Data came from immunoSEQ multiplex PCR; TCRdb stores just in-frame clones and leaves some out. The table records tens of thousands of clones, approximately 91% of them present only once. The starting material was CD4+ T cells from peripheral blood mononuclear cells, obtained in the first trimester of pregnancy. The source is a female donor with multiple sclerosis, enrolled in a pregnancy study. Each CDR3 is given with its conserved first and last residue. D genes are given only for firm matches. Only part of the rows carry a size: once, few, many, or a class if the clone is expanded.

D gene,J gene,clone size,V gene,CDR3 DNA,CDR3 protein
-,TRBJ2-2,-,TRBV6-5,TGTGCCACCCGACGGAGGTCGAACACCGGGGAGCTGTTTTTT,CATRRRSNTGELFF
-,TRBJ1-2,few,TRBV29-1,TGCAGCGTTGACCCGGAGGTTTATGGCTACACCTTC,CSVDPEVYGYTF
-,TRBJ2-1,once,TRBV10-3,TGTGCCATCAGTGAGTTCGGGGGTAGTCTCAATGAGCAGTTCTTC,CAISEFGGSLNEQFF
-,TRBJ2-7,-,TRBV5-1,TGCGCCAGCAGCTCCTTTCAGGGCAACGAGCAGTACTTC,CASSSFQGNEQYF
TRBD2,TRBJ2-5,-,TRBV7-8,TGTGCCAGCAGCGTCGGACGGGAGGTAGAGACCCAGTACTTC,CASSVGREVETQYF
-,TRBJ2-3,once,TRBV7-3,TGTGCCAGCAGCTTATCGGGGGGCACAGATACGCAGTATTTT,CASSLSGGTDTQYF
TRBD1,TRBJ2-1,-,TRBV19,TGTGCCAGTAGTATCCCGGGACAGGGTGTCTATGAGCAGTTCTTC,CASSIPGQGVYEQFF
TRBD2,TRBJ2-7,-,TRBV12-5,TGTGCTAGTGGTACTTCCCCGGGACTAGCGGGCTCCTACGAGCAGTACTTC,CASGTSPGLAGSYEQYF
-,TRBJ1-3,-,TRBV5-5,TGTGCCAGCAGCTTGACAGGGTCCGGAAACACCATATATTTT,CASSLTGSGNTIYF
-,TRBJ1-6,-,TRBV5-6,TGTGCCAGCAGCTTGTTGCAGGGTGGTAATTCACCCCTCCACTTT,CASSLLQGGNSPLHF
TRBD2,TRBJ2-1,-,TRBV9,TGTGCCAGCAGCGCCCGCGGGGGCTCCTACAATGAGCAGTTCTTC,CASSARGGSYNEQFF
TRBD1,TRBJ2-7,-,TRBV19,TGTGCCAGTAGTCTCCGGGACAGGGACGAGCAGTACTTC,CASSLRDRDEQYF
TRBD1,TRBJ1-1,-,TRBV7-6,TGTGCCAGCAGCTTGGGGACAGGGGAGACTGAAGCTTTCTTT,CASSLGTGETEAFF
TRBD2,TRBJ2-5,-,TRBV4-3,TGCGCCAGCAGCCACTGGCTAGCGGGGGGTGAAGAGACCCAGTACTTC,CASSHWLAGGEETQYF
TRBD1,TRBJ2-6,few,TRBV9,TGTGCCAGCAGCCCACCAGGGGGCGCAGGGGCCAACGTCCTGACTTTC,CASSPPGGAGANVLTF
TRBD1,TRBJ1-1,-,TRBV5-5,TGTGCCAGCATCCCAGGGACAGAGATGAACACTGAAGCTTTCTTT,CASIPGTEMNTEAFF
TRBD1,TRBJ1-3,few,TRBV27,TGTGCCAGTTGGACAGGGGCTGGAAACACCATATATTTT,CASWTGAGNTIYF
-,TRBJ2-4,-,TRBV7-2,TGTGCCAGCAGCCCGCTCTTAGACATTCAGTACTTC,CASSPLLDIQYF
-,TRBJ2-6,-,TRBV4-3,TGCGCCAGCTCCGAGGGCGCCTTCGGCTCTGGGGCCAACGTCCTGACTTTC,CASSEGAFGSGANVLTF
TRBD1,TRBJ1-5,once,TRBV7-9,TGTGCCAGCAGCTTAGTTCGGACAGGGTCAGTTCATCAGCCCCAGCATTTT,CASSLVRTGSVHQPQHF
TRBD1,TRBJ1-5,-,TRBV10-3,TGTGCCATCAGTGAGCCCGGACAGGGAGGAAAAGGTCAGCCCCAGCATTTT,CAISEPGQGGKGQPQHF
TRBD2,TRBJ2-1,-,TRBV7-3,TGTGCCAGCAGCTTAAGGCGGGGGTTATACAATGAGCAGTTCTTC,CASSLRRGLYNEQFF
-,TRBJ2-5,few,TRBV5-6,TGTGCCAGCAGCTTGGATCCGGTATCAGAGACCCAGTACTTC,CASSLDPVSETQYF
-,TRBJ2-7,-,TRBV5-6,TGTGCCAGCACTTCGGCGCGAGGGTCCATCTACGAGCAGTACTTC,CASTSARGSIYEQYF
-,TRBJ1-1,-,TRBV5-1,TGCGCCAGCAGCTTGGTCCCAGGGACTGAAGCTTTCTTT,CASSLVPGTEAFF
-,TRBJ2-6,-,TRBV15,TGTGCCACCAGCTCAAACCCGGGGTTGGCCAACGTCCTGACTTTC,CATSSNPGLANVLTF
TRBD1,TRBJ1-2,-,TRBV5-8,TGTGCCAGCAGCTTCAACAGGGGAATCAATGGCTACACCTTC,CASSFNRGINGYTF
-,TRBJ1-2,-,TRBV9,TGTGCCAGCAGCGTAGTAGGGGGTGGCTACACCTTC,CASSVVGGGYTF
TRBD1,TRBJ1-1,-,TRBV6-5,TGTGCCAGCAGTTTGGACAGGGACACTGAAGCTTTCTTT,CASSLDRDTEAFF
TRBD2,TRBJ2-2,-,TRBV29-1,TGCAGCGTTGACCGCGGGGGAGGCGGGGAGCTGTTTTTT,CSVDRGGGGELFF
TRBD1,TRBJ1-6,-,TRBV11-2,TGTGCCAGCAGCATGGGGCGACAGGGTCGGTCACCCCTCCACTTT,CASSMGRQGRSPLHF
TRBD1,TRBJ2-6,-,TRBV5-4,TGTGCCAGCAGCCGCCCGACAGGGGGAACGTCTGGGGCCAACGTCCTGACTTTC,CASSRPTGGTSGANVLTF
-,TRBJ1-1,once,TRBV19,TGTGCCAGTAGCCCCGTAGTGAGAGACACTGAAGCTTTCTTT,CASSPVVRDTEAFF
-,TRBJ1-6,-,TRBV7-3,TGTGCCAGCAGCCCCGGTCGCCGAGAATTGTCACCCCTCCACTTT,CASSPGRRELSPLHF
-,TRBJ1-5,-,TRBV6-5,TGTGTCAGCAGTTATGAAAGGGGTCAGCCCCAGCATTTT,CVSSYERGQPQHF
TRBD2,TRBJ2-3,-,TRBV10-3,TGTGCCACCAATAGCGGGATGGAAGATACGCAGTATTTT,CATNSGMEDTQYF
-,TRBJ1-1,-,TRBV5-1,TGCGCCAGCAGCTTGGAAGGCAGGGGAAACACTGAAGCTTTCTTT,CASSLEGRGNTEAFF
TRBD1,TRBJ1-6,-,TRBV5-6,TGTGCCAGCAGCTTCAGGGGGGATAATTCACCCCTCCACTTT,CASSFRGDNSPLHF
TRBD2,TRBJ2-1,-,TRBV7-3,TGTGCCAGCAGCCTTAGCGGGGGGGCCGGTGGGAATGAGCAGTTCTTC,CASSLSGGAGGNEQFF
-,TRBJ2-1,-,TRBV19,TGTGCCAGTAGTATCGTGACAGAGCAGTTCTTC,CASSIVTEQFF
TRBD1,TRBJ1-5,-,TRBV4-3,TGCGCCAGCAGCCAAGGAACAGGGGGTAGCAATCAGCCCCAGCATTTT,CASSQGTGGSNQPQHF